This TCR beta chain was captured in a study of blood T cell repertoires in COVID-19. The wider study: Donors in the United States, Italy and Spain gave samples during acute or convalescent COVID-19. T cells, B-cell-depleted T cells, or PBMCs provided the cDNA or gDNA that served as material.

The germline gives CDR1 SGHDN, CDR2 FVKESK. V gave up 4 bases and J gave up 1 base; unmatched junction bases: 3. The CDR3 has 16 amino acids. In the original analysis: Reference gene primer amplification gave estimated nucleated cell counts. Clones were sequenced by immunoSEQ multiplex PCR, and TCRdb holds only the in-frame ones, with some missing. The V and J calls and the clone size are those of that table, but D and trimming were determined from the DNA. Here the sample spans some 160,000 clones, roughly 90% being singletons. In terms of age and location, participants ranged from roughly 18 to 90 years and lived in under 30 US areas.

The chain uses TRBV14 and TRBJ2-5; 13 bases match TRBD2. The sequence was collected from a woman aged 45-65 years who had recovered from COVID-19. The sequenced sample was PBMCs or T cells enriched from blood (not recorded which). The CDR3 reads CASSRRLAGGQETQYF. In DNA form, the CDR3 reads TGTGCCAGCAGCCGACGACTAGCGGGGGGCCAAGAGACCCAGTACTTC.